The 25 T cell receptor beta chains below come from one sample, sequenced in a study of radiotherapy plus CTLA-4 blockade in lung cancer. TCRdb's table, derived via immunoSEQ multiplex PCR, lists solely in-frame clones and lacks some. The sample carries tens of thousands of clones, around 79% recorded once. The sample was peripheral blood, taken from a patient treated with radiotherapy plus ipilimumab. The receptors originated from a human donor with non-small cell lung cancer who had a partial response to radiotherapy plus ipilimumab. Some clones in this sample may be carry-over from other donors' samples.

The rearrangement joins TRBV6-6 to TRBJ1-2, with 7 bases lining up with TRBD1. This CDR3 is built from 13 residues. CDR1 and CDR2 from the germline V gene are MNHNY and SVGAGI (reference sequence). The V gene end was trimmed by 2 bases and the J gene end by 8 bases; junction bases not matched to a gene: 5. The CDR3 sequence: CASSYGTETGYTF. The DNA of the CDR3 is TGTGCCAGCAGTTACGGGACAGAAACCGGCTACACCTTC.

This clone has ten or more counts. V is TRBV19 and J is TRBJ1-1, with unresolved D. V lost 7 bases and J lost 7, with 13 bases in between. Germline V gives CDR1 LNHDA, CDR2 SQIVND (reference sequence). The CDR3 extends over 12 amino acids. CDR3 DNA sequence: TGTGCCAGTAAAAGCCGGGGTGGTGAAGCTTTCTTT. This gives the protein CASKSRGGEAFF.

CDR3 in amino acids: CASTRGTLNEQFF. CDR3 nucleotide sequence: TGTGCCAGCACCCGAGGGACACTGAATGAGCAGTTCTTC. This chain links TRBV6-6 with TRBJ2-1; possibly TRBD1 for D (6 bases). V dropped 7 bases and J dropped 7 bases, with 14 bases sitting between them. Germline V gene data show CDR1 as MNHNY and CDR2 as SVGAGI (reference sequence). The CDR3 covers 13 residues.

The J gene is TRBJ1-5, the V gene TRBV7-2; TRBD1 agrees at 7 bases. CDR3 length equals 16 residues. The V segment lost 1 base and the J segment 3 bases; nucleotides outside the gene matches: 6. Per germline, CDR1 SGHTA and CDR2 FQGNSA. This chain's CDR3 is CASSLEGAGANQPQHF. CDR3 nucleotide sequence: TGTGCCAGCAGCTTAGAGGGGGCAGGCGCCAATCAGCCCCAGCATTTT. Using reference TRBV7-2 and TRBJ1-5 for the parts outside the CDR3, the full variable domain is GAGVSQSPSNKVTEKGKDVELRCDPISGHTALYWYRQSLGQGLEFLIYFQGNSAPDKSGLPSDRFSAERTGGSVSTLTIQRTQQEDSAVYLCASSLEGAGANQPQHFGDGTRLSIL.

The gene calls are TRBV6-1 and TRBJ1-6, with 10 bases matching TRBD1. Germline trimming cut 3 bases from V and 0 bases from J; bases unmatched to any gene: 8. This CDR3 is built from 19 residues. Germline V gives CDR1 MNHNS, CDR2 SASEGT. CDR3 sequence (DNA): TGTGCCAGCAGTGATCCTGGGACAGGGGTATACTCCTATAATTCACCCCTCCACTTT. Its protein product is CASSDPGTGVYSYNSPLHF.

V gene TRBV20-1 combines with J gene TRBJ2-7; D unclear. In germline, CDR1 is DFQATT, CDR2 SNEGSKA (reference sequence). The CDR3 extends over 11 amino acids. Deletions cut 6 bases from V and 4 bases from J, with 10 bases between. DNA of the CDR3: TGCAGTGCCCGCGCTGAGTACGAGCAGTACTTC. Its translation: CSARAEYEQYF.

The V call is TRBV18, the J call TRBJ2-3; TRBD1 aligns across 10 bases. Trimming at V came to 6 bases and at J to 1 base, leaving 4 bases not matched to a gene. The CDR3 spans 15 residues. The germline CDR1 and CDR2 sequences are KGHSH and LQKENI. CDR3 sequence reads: CASSPDRGRTDTQYF. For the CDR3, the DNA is TGTGCCAGCTCTCCCGACAGGGGGCGCACAGATACGCAGTATTTT. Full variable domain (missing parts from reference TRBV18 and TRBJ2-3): NAGVMQNPRHLVRRRGQEARLRCSPMKGHSHVYWYRQLPEEGLKFMVYLQKENIIDESGMPKERFSAEFPKEGPSILRIQQVVRGDSAAYFCASSPDRGRTDTQYFGPGTRLTVL.

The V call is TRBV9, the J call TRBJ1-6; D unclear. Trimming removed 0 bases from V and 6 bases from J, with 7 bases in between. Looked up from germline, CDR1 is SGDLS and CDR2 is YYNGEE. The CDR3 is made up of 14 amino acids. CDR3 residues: CASSVETSNSPLHF. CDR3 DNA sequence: TGTGCCAGCAGCGTAGAGACAAGTAATTCACCCCTCCACTTT.

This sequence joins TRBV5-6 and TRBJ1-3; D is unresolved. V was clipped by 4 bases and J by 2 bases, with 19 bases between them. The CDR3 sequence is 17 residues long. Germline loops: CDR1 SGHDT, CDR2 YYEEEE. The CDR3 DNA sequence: TGTGCCAGCAGCATAAGAGGACCGACGGAGGCTGGAAACACCATATATTTT. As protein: CASSIRGPTEAGNTIYF.

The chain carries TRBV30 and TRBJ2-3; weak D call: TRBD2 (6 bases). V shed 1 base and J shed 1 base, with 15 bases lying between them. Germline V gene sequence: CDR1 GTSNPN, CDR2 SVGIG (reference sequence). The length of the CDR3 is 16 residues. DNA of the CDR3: TGTGCCTGGAGTGGAGGGCCGGGGGTTGGCACAGATACGCAGTATTTT. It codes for CAWSGGPGVGTDTQYF.

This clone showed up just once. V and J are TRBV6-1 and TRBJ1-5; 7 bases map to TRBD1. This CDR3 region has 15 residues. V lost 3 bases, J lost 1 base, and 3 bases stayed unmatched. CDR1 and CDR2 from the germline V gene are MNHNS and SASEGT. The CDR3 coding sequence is TGTGCCAGCAGTGACTACAGGGGAAGCAATCAGCCCCAGCATTTT. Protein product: CASSDYRGSNQPQHF.

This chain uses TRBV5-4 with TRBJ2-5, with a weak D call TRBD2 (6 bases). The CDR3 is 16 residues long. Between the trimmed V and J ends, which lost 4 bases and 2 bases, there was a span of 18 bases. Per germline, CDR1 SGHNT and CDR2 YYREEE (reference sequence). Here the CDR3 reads CASSPGGASRQETQYF. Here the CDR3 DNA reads TGTGCCAGCAGCCCTGGAGGGGCCTCGAGACAAGAGACCCAGTACTTC.

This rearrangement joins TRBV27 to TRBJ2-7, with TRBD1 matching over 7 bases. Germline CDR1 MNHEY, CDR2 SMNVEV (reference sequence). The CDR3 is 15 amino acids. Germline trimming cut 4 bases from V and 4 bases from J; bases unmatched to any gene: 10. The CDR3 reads CASSSRQGRLYEQYF. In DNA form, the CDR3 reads TGTGCCAGCAGTTCCCGACAGGGTAGACTTTACGAGCAGTACTTC.

In nucleotides, the CDR3 is TGTGCCAGCAGTCTCGACAGGGTGGGCGAGACCCAGTACTTC. It codes for CASSLDRVGETQYF. The genes are TRBV28 and TRBJ2-5, with 7 bases matching TRBD1. V was clipped by 5 bases and J by 5 bases; unmatched bases: 8. Germline-derived CDR1 and CDR2 are MDHEN and SYDVKM. The CDR3 has 14 residues.

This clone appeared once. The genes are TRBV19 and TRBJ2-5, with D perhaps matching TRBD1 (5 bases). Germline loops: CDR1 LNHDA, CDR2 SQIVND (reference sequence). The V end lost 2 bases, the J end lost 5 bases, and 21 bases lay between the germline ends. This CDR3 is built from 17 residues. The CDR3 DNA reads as TGTGCCAGTAGTATAACTGGGGCCGGTAAGATTGAGGAGACCCAGTACTTC. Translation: CASSITGAGKIEETQYF.

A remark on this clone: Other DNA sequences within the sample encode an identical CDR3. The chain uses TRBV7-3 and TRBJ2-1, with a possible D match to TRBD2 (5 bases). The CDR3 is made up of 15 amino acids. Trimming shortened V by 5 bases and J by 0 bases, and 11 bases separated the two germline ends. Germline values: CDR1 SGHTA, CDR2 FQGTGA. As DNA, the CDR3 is TGTGCCAGCAGCCTCGTAGGGAGCTCCTACAATGAGCAGTTCTTC. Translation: CASSLVGSSYNEQFF.

The DNA for the CDR3 is TGCGCCAGCAGCTTGGGGGCGGGAGGCCACCAAGAGACCCAGTACTTC. This sequence encodes CASSLGAGGHQETQYF. V gene TRBV5-1 combines with J gene TRBJ2-5, with 8 bases that match TRBD2. J lost 0 bases, V lost 0 bases, and 4 bases had no gene match. CDR1 SGHRS and CDR2 YFSETQ come from the germline V gene. The CDR3 contains 16 residues.

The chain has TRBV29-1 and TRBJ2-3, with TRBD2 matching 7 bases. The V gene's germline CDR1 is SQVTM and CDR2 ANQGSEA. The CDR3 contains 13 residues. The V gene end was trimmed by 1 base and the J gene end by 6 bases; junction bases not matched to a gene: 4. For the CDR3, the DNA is TGCAGCGTTGAAGTGGGAGGGTCGGATACGCAGTATTTT. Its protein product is CSVEVGGSDTQYF.

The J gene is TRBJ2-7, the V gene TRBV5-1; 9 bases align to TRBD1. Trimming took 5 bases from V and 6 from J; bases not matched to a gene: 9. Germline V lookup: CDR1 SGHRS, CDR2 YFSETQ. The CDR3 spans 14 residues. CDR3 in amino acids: CASRDRGIRGEQYF. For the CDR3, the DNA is TGCGCCAGCAGGGACAGGGGTATACGGGGCGAGCAGTACTTC.

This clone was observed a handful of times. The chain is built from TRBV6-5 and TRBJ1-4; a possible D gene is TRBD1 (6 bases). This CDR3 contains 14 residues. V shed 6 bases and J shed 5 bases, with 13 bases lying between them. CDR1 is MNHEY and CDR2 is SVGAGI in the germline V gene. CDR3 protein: CASSPGVFNEKLFF. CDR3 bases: TGTGCCAGCAGCCCAGGGGTTTTCAATGAAAAACTGTTTTTT.

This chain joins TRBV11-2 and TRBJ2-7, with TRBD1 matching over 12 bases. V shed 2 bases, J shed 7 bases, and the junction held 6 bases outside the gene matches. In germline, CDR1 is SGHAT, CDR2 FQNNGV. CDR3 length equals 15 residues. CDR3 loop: CASSLWGQGAVEQYF. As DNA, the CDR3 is TGTGCCAGCAGCTTATGGGGACAGGGGGCGGTTGAGCAGTACTTC.

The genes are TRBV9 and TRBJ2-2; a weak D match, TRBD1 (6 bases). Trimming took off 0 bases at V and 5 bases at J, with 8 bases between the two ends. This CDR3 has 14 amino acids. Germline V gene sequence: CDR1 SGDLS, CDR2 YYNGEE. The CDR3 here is CASSVAQGTGELFF. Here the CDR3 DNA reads TGTGCCAGCAGCGTAGCCCAGGGGACCGGGGAGCTGTTTTTT.

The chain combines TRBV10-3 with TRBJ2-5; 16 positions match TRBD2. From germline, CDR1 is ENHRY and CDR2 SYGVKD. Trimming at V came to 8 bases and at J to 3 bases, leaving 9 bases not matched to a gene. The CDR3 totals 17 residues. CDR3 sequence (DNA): TGTGCCATCGCTCCCAGGGGACTAGCGGGAGGGAAAGAGACCCAGTACTTC. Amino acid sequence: CAIAPRGLAGGKETQYF.

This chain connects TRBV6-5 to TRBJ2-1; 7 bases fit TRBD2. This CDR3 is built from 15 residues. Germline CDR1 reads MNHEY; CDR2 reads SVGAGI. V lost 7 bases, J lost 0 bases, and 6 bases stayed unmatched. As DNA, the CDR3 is TGTGCCAGCACCCCCCGGACTAGCTCCTACAATGAGCAGTTCTTC. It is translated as CASTPRTSSYNEQFF.

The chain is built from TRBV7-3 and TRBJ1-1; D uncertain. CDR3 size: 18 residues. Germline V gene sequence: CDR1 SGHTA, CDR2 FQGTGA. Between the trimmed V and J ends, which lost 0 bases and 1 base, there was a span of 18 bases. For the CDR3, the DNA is TGTGCCAGCAGCTTAACCCCCTTTAGCGTGCGGGAGAACACTGAAGCTTTCTTT. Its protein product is CASSLTPFSVRENTEAFF.